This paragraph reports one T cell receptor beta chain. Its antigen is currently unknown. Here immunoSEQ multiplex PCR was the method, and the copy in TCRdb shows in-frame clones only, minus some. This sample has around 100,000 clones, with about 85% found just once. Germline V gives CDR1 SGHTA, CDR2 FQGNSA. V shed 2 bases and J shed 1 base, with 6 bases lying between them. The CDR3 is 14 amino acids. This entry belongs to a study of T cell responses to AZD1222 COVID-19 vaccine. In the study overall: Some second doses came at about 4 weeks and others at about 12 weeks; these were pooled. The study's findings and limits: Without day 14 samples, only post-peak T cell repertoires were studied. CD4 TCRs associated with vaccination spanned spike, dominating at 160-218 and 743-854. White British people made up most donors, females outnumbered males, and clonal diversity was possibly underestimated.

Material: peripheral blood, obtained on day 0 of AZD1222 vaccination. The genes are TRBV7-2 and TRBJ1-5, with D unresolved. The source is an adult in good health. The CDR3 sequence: CASSLSRSNQPQHF. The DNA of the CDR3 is TGTGCCAGCAGCTTAAGCAGGAGCAATCAGCCCCAGCATTTT.